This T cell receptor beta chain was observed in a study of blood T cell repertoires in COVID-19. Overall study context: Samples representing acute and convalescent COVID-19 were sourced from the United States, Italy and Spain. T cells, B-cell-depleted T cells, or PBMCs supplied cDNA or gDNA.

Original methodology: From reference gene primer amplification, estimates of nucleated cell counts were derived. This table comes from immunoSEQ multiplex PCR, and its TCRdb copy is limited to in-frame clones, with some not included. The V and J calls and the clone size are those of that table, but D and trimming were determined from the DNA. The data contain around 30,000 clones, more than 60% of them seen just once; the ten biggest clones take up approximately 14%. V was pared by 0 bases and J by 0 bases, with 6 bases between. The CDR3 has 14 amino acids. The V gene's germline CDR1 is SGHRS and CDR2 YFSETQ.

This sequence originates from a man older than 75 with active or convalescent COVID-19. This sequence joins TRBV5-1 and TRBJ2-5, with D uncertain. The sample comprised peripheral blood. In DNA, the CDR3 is TGCGCCAGCAGCTTGGATGACAACCAAGAGACCCAGTACTTC. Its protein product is CASSLDDNQETQYF. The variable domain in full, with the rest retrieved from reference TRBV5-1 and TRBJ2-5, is KAGVTQTPRYLIKTRGQQVTLSCSPISGHRSVSWYQQTPGQGLQFLFEYFSETQRNKGNFPGRFSGRQFSNSRSEMNVSTLELGDSALYLCASSLDDNQETQYFGPGTRLLVL.